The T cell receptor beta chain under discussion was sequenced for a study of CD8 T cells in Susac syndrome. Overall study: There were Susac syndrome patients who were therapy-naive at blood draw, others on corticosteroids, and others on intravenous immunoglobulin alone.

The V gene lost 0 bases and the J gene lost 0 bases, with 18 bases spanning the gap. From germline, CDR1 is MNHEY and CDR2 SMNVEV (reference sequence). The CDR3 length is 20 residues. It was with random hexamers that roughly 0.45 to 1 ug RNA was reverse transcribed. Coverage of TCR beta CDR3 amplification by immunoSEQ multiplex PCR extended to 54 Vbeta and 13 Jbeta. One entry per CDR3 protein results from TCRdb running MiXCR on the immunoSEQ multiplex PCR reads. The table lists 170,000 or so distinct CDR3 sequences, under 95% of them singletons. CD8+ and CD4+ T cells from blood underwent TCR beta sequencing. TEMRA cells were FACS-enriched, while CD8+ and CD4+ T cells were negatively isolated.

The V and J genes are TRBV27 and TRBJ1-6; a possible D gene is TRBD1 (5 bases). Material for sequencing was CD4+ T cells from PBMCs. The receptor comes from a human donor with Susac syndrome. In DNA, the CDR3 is TGTGCCAGCAGTTTATCAGCTTTGGGGCAGATAGGCTCCTATAATTCACCCCTCCACTTT. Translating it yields CASSLSALGQIGSYNSPLHF.